This TCR beta chain is from a study of TIL therapy for anti-PD-1-resistant metastatic lung cancer (dated by TCRdb to 2020 to 2022). The study in broad terms: Tumors were collected before any PD-1/PD-L1 blockade, after which patients were given nivolumab, and patients who progressed were given lymphodepletion, an infusion of expanded TIL and IL-2. A median non-synonymous tumor mutation burden of about 1.5 mutations per megabase was determined across the cohort by whole-exome sequencing. T cell receptor beta sequencing of tumor and peripheral blood was used to follow clonotypes across the tumor, the expanded TIL product and serial blood samples. Enrolled patients had a median age of around 50 years (range about 38-85) and a median tumor PD-L1 proportion score of around 5.6%. The cohort was composed predominantly of lung adenocarcinoma, with four EGFR-mutant and two ALK-rearranged tumors included, and half of patients were identified as current or former smokers.

The time point label here, explained by the study, means: pre-treatment sample, taken before nivolumab and TIL therapy. Adults with stage 4 NSCLC were enrolled in a dual-center phase I trial from late 2017 to January 2020. The samples were drawn from an open-label, single-arm phase I trial testing tumor-infiltrating lymphocyte therapy combined with nivolumab in advanced non-small cell lung cancer. Blood mononuclear cells from EDTA tubes were isolated by Ficoll gradient, snap-frozen as pellets, and DNA was extracted with a Qiagen mini-prep kit. CDR1 SGHTS and CDR2 YDEGEE are derived from the germline V gene. The CDR3 runs 16 amino acids, cysteine and phenylalanine included. The DNA shown is the 48-base CDR3, in frame from base 1. V trim: 3 bases; J trim: 7 bases; unmatched bases: 11. TCR beta CDR3 regions were amplified from genomic DNA with the immunoSEQ v3 hsTCRB kit using bias-controlled multiplex PCR. The TCR libraries were sequenced on an Illumina NextSeq 500 to approximately 2 million read pairs for survey level or about 4.5-6.5 million read pairs for deep level. As for the original processing: V, D and J genes were assigned, non-productive sequences were removed, and clonality was reported by immunoSEQ Analyzer software. Repertoires were compared by productive Simpson clonality and by the Morisita overlap index of productive TRB rearrangements between infused TIL and blood. The absolute count of a clonotype in blood was estimated by multiplying the lymphocyte count by the CD3+ fraction and by the productive frequency of the clone. The clones in this table, taken by TCRdb from immuneACCESS, are in-frame only. Not every clone is retained; where verified, under half of the shortfall comes from an unresolved V gene, and the cause of the rest is unknown. V, J and clone size are taken as reported in that table, and D and trimming were inferred from the DNA itself. The sample yields 9,000 to 15,000 clones; roughly three quarters were counted once. 10% of the sample comes from the top ten.

Broader findings and caveats from the paper: The study protocol defined all tumor marker inferences as exploratory. Clonotypes from the infused TIL partially replaced the baseline peripheral repertoire and then declined over months, and persistence showed no apparent association with response. The cohort was highly selected, including more treatment-naive, never-smoker and oncogene-addicted patients than is typical, which limits generalizability.

A note on this clone: It lacks a known antigen. The input lacks base qualities; no much larger clone sits a single base away.

The receptor's source is a person between 25 and 79 years old with non-small cell lung cancer. Sequences were derived from blood, sampled at baseline. The chain employs TRBV5-8 and TRBJ2-7; a stretch of 12 junction bases matches TRBD1. The nucleotides read TGTGCCAGCAGCTACACATCCGGGACAGGGGGCCGGGAGCAGTACTTC. The encoded protein is CASSYTSGTGGREQYF.